The subject of this entry is one T cell receptor beta chain. This clone's antigen is unknown. No base quality information exists; no much larger clone differs at one position. The data were taken from a study of blood T cell repertoires in COVID-19 (dated by TCRdb to 2019 to 2021). In the study overall: Samples from collaborators originated in the United States, Italy and Spain and spanned both the acute and convalescent phases of COVID-19. Samples came from the ongoing ImmuneRACE study (first 160 participants) plus 1,254 subjects from 6 global collaborators. Subjects who had been exposed to COVID-19, were actively infected with it, or had recovered from it provided the deeply sampled blood TCRbeta repertoires that made up the dataset. A freely available public database, intended as a resource for researchers studying the immune response to SARS-CoV-2, is where the repertoires were released. The sample metadata nearly always contained a de-identified subject ID, COVID-19 status, age in years and sex. The prospective study material was composed of cDNA or gDNA derived from T cells, B-cell-depleted T cells, or PBMCs. HLA class I and class II types, where available, came from metadata supplied by the sample provider rather than from assay-based typing.

Points the paper makes about the study in general: The quantity of clinical and demographic metadata differed by source and by participant and was supplied without curation.

Collaborating institutions collected whole blood in K2EDTA tubes following their own protocols. Collaborator samples were shipped for TCRbeta analysis as frozen whole blood, isolated PBMCs, or DNA extracted from either sample type. TCRbeta CDR3 regions were amplified from genomic DNA using the immunoSEQ Assay, a bias-controlled multiplex PCR. For the original study's pipeline: The number of nucleated cells in each sample was estimated from the amplification of reference gene primers within the assay. Sequence reads were collapsed and filtered to measure the absolute abundance of every unique TCRbeta CDR3 rearrangement. For each sample, productive Simpson clonality was calculated as the square root of Simpson's diversity index across productive rearrangements. TCRdb took this table from immuneACCESS and kept in-frame rearrangements with V and J called. Such tables lack part of the clones; where checked against another copy, unresolved V genes explain under half of the gap, and the rest is unexplained. V and J calls and clone size are copied from that table; D and trimming were computed from the DNA. This sample gives a few hundred thousand clones in total; around 83% of them show up just once. The top ten clonotypes cover about 3.2% of the sample.

Looking up the germline V gene yields CDR1 SNHLY and CDR2 FYNNEI. Cut back by 4 bases and 4 bases, the V and J ends lie 13 bases apart. The CDR3, from cysteine to phenylalanine, totals 14 residues. Only the CDR3 part of the read is kept: 42 bases, read in frame from the first base. The chain is made from TRBV2 and TRBJ1-1, with the D gene not confidently named. The clonotype was recovered from a woman under 30 with acute or convalescent COVID-19. Sequenced material: peripheral blood. The sequence in DNA is TGTGCCAGCAGTGGCGGGGTCTTGGTCACTGAAGCTTTCTTT. The resulting protein is CASSGGVLVTEAFF.